The rows below give T cell receptor beta chains drawn from one sample of a study of blood T cells in healthy people across ages. Each CDR3 protein gets one entry after TCRdb re-called the 5' RACE reads with MiXCR. This table holds roughly 800,000 distinct CDR3 sequences, around a quarter found once. These data were also filed under a second study, of T cells of mothers and their children.

The sequenced sample was blood. The receptors derive from a boy aged 5-17 years in good health. The CDR3 runs from the conserved cysteine through the conserved F or W. The D gene is left open where the match is weak. Clone size is given for some rows only: seen once, a few or many times, or a class if the clone is expanded.

len,j_gene,abundance,v_gene,d_gene,CDR3aa,CDR3nt
15,TRBJ2-1,few,TRBV5-1,TRBD2,CASRVLAGIYNEQFF,TGCGCCAGCAGGGTTCTAGCGGGAATCTACAATGAGCAGTTCTTC
13,TRBJ2-7,few,TRBV4-3,NA,CASSLNRALQQYF,TGCGCCAGCAGCCTTAACAGGGCCCTACAGCAGTACTTC
14,TRBJ2-2,NA,TRBV2,NA,CASRGGTFTGELFF,TGTGCCAGCAGAGGGGGGACGTTCACCGGGGAGCTGTTTTTT
14,TRBJ2-5,many,TRBV7-6,NA,CASSLYGPQETQYF,TGTGCCAGCAGCTTATATGGCCCCCAAGAGACCCAGTACTTC
15,TRBJ1-5,NA,TRBV7-6,NA,CASSLYPGRDQPQHF,TGTGCCAGCAGCTTATACCCAGGGAGGGATCAGCCCCAGCATTTT
15,TRBJ2-3,few,TRBV5-1,TRBD1,CASSSRDRATDTQYF,TGCGCCAGCAGCTCCCGGGACAGGGCCACAGATACGCAGTATTTT
17,TRBJ1-2,few,TRBV21-1,NA,CASSKALTGGPNYGYTF,TGTGCCAGCAGCAAAGCGCTCACAGGGGGCCCCAACTATGGCTACACCTTC
14,TRBJ2-5,NA,TRBV3-1,NA,CASSYQGEKETQYF,TGTGCCAGCAGCTACCAAGGGGAAAAAGAGACCCAGTACTTC
17,TRBJ1-2,few,TRBV6-6,NA,CASSPRRWWGGEYGYTF,TGTGCCAGCAGCCCACGACGGTGGTGGGGGGGTGAATATGGCTACACCTTC
13,TRBJ1-2,NA,TRBV27,NA,CASSLRAGDGYTF,TGTGCCAGCAGTTTGAGGGCAGGGGATGGCTACACCTTC
13,TRBJ2-7,few,TRBV29-1,TRBD2,CSVEGGDAYEQYF,TGCAGCGTTGAGGGGGGGGATGCCTACGAGCAGTACTTC
15,TRBJ2-1,NA,TRBV11-2,TRBD2,CASSFTSGIGVEQFF,TGTGCCAGCAGCTTCACTAGCGGGATTGGGGTGGAGCAGTTCTTC
14,TRBJ2-4,few,TRBV10-3,NA,CAISEVGHGNIQYF,TGTGCCATCAGTGAGGTGGGGCATGGAAACATTCAGTACTTC
15,TRBJ2-7,NA,TRBV9,NA,CASSVHFRGDSEQYF,TGTGCCAGCAGCGTACATTTCAGGGGTGACAGCGAGCAGTACTTC
11,TRBJ1-1,NA,TRBV29-1,NA,CSAGLGTEAFF,TGCAGCGCTGGGTTAGGGACTGAAGCTTTCTTT
15,TRBJ2-4,NA,TRBV12-3/TRBV12-4,TRBD2,CASSFSREGLNIQYF,TGTGCCAGCAGTTTCTCGCGGGAGGGCCTAAACATTCAGTACTTC
14,TRBJ2-3,NA,TRBV4-1,NA,CASSQESGTDTQYF,TGCGCCAGCAGCCAAGAGTCAGGGACAGATACGCAGTATTTT
14,TRBJ2-1,few,TRBV5-6,NA,CASSRGPESYERYF,TGTGCCAGCAGCCGCGGTCCAGAGTCCTACGAGCGGTACTTC
18,TRBJ2-5,once,TRBV2,TRBD2,CASSARTSGRGSQETQYF,TGTGCCAGCAGTGCTCGGACTAGCGGGAGGGGTTCCCAAGAGACCCAGTACTTC
15,TRBJ1-3,NA,TRBV18,NA,CASSPTGPLGNTIYF,TGTGCCAGCTCACCAACGGGACCCCTAGGAAACACCATATATTTT
16,TRBJ2-3,few,TRBV5-1,NA,CASSSGKDTSTDTQYF,TGCGCCAGCAGCTCCGGTAAGGACACTTCCACAGATACGCAGTATTTT
13,TRBJ1-5,NA,TRBV25-1,NA,CVHLRGSNQPQHF,TGTGTCCACCTCAGGGGAAGCAATCAGCCCCAGCATTTT
15,TRBJ2-7,few,TRBV4-1,NA,CASSPGGGGPYEQYF,TGCGCCAGCAGTCCTGGTGGAGGGGGCCCCTACGAGCAGTACTTC
15,TRBJ1-1,NA,TRBV6-5,TRBD1,CASSYFRTGVTEAFF,TGTGCCAGCAGTTACTTCCGGACAGGGGTGACTGAAGCTTTCTTT
13,TRBJ2-1,few,TRBV30,NA,CAWGESEGVEQFF,TGTGCCTGGGGGGAGAGTGAGGGGGTTGAGCAGTTCTTC
15,TRBJ2-7,NA,TRBV20-1,TRBD1,CSARGPGTGLGEQYF,TGCAGTGCTAGAGGCCCGGGGACAGGGTTGGGTGAGCAGTACTTC
16,TRBJ2-5,NA,TRBV20-1,TRBD1,CSARETGLGIWETQYF,TGCAGTGCTAGAGAGACAGGGCTCGGGATATGGGAGACCCAGTACTTC
12,TRBJ2-3,few,TRBV25-1,NA,CASSTLTDTQYF,TGTGCCAGCAGTACCCTTACCGATACGCAGTATTTT
13,TRBJ2-7,NA,TRBV20-1,TRBD1,CSARQGASYEQYF,TGCAGTGCTAGGCAGGGGGCATCCTACGAGCAGTACTTC
15,TRBJ2-4,NA,TRBV6-5,NA,CASSPLGSAKNIQYF,TGTGCCAGCAGCCCCCTGGGGTCCGCCAAAAACATTCAGTACTTC
14,TRBJ1-2,NA,TRBV4-1,NA,CASSLTAGGDGYTF,TGCGCCAGCAGCCTGACAGCCGGGGGAGATGGCTACACCTTC
14,TRBJ2-7,NA,TRBV28,NA,CASSFLLRSYEQYF,TGTGCCAGCAGTTTTCTCCTTCGGTCCTACGAGCAGTACTTC
12,TRBJ1-1,NA,TRBV2,NA,CASSPGITEAFF,TGTGCCAGCAGTCCCGGGATCACTGAAGCTTTCTTT
15,TRBJ1-4,few,TRBV5-1,NA,CASSLLFQTNEKLFF,TGCGCCAGCAGCTTGTTGTTCCAGACTAATGAAAAACTGTTTTTT
12,TRBJ2-1,few,TRBV6-2/TRBV6-3,NA,CASSRLYGEQFF,TGTGCCAGCAGCCGGCTCTACGGGGAGCAGTTCTTC
16,TRBJ2-3,NA,TRBV7-2,NA,CASKNQGVSSTDTQYF,TGTGCCAGCAAGAACCAAGGGGTTTCTAGCACAGATACGCAGTATTTT
12,TRBJ2-7,NA,TRBV5-6,NA,CASSLSQFEQYF,TGTGCCAGCAGCTTATCCCAATTCGAGCAGTACTTC
17,TRBJ2-1,few,TRBV9,TRBD2,CASSIGTSGSTYNEQFF,TGTGCCAGCAGCATCGGGACTAGCGGGAGTACCTACAATGAGCAGTTCTTC
14,TRBJ2-5,NA,TRBV27,NA,CASSWGPRFRTQYF,TGTGCCAGCAGTTGGGGACCGAGGTTTCGGACCCAGTACTTC
17,TRBJ2-6,few,TRBV5-1,NA,CASSWRVPGFGANVLTF,TGCGCCAGCAGCTGGCGGGTGCCAGGCTTTGGGGCCAACGTCCTGACTTTC
14,TRBJ2-7,NA,TRBV5-1,NA,CASSLLVSGYEQYF,TGCGCCAGCAGCTTATTGGTTAGTGGCTACGAGCAGTACTTC
17,TRBJ2-3,NA,TRBV7-3,NA,CASSLGVLSGRTDTQYF,TGTGCCAGCAGCTTGGGGGTGCTCTCGGGTCGCACAGATACGCAGTATTTT
15,TRBJ1-6,few,TRBV6-5,NA,CASSYSQTYNSPLHF,TGTGCCAGCAGTTACTCGCAGACTTATAATTCACCCCTCCACTTT
15,TRBJ2-7,few,TRBV28,NA,CASSPIDGSSYEQYF,TGTGCCAGCAGTCCCATCGACGGGAGCTCCTACGAGCAGTACTTC
15,TRBJ1-4,many,TRBV29-1,TRBD1,CSVAGRDRPNEKLFF,TGCAGCGTTGCCGGGAGGGACAGGCCTAATGAAAAACTGTTTTTT
18,TRBJ2-3,NA,TRBV6-1,NA,CASSEVFFRDRETDTQYF,TGTGCCAGCAGTGAAGTGTTCTTCCGGGACCGGGAAACAGATACGCAGTATTTT
16,TRBJ2-1,NA,TRBV25-1,NA,CASSPQGWLGNNEQFF,TGTGCCAGCAGTCCTCAAGGGTGGCTAGGTAACAATGAGCAGTTCTTC
12,TRBJ2-3,NA,TRBV29-1,NA,CSVDEGRDTQYF,TGCAGCGTTGATGAGGGCCGAGATACGCAGTATTTT
15,TRBJ2-5,NA,TRBV6-5,NA,CASSIHQGALETQYF,TGTGCCAGCAGTATCCACCAGGGAGCCCTAGAGACCCAGTACTTC
17,TRBJ2-7,NA,TRBV29-1,NA,CSVEDLPGTGSSYEQYF,TGCAGCGTTGAAGATCTCCCCGGGACGGGTAGCTCCTACGAGCAGTACTTC
12,TRBJ2-7,few,TRBV29-1,NA,CSVGDSLYEQYF,TGCAGCGTCGGTGACAGCCTCTACGAGCAGTACTTC
14,TRBJ2-7,few,TRBV28,NA,CASSFSTGSYEQYF,TGTGCCAGCAGTTTTTCCACTGGGTCCTACGAGCAGTACTTC
15,TRBJ1-4,few,TRBV20-1,TRBD1,CSARKGQARNEKLFF,TGCAGTGCTAGAAAAGGACAGGCACGGAATGAAAAACTGTTTTTT
13,TRBJ1-1,few,TRBV6-1,NA,CASSDGSGGEAFF,TGTGCCAGCAGTGACGGGAGCGGGGGGGAAGCTTTCTTT